The T cell receptor (beta chain) under discussion was sequenced for a study of T cells in Graves' hyperthyroidism and ophthalmopathy. This clonotype showed up just once. Germline CDR1 SGHAT, CDR2 FQDESV (reference sequence). V gave up 5 bases and J gave up 5 bases, with 12 bases separating them. The CDR3 length is 14 residues. RNA transcripts were the template for amplifying TCR beta CDR3 regions. The TCR CDR3 first-round RT-PCR relied on the HTBI primer set. From the multiplex PCR reads, TCRdb called clonotypes with MiXCR, one entry per CDR3 protein. The sample has hundreds of thousands of distinct CDR3 sequences, 20% to 25% seen once. Enrolled ophthalmopathy patients presented with a Clinical Activity Score of at least 3, a NOSPECS grade of at least 4, and disease duration under 3 months.

The sequence was collected from a man between 25 and 39 years old with Graves' ophthalmopathy. The chain employs TRBV11-1 and TRBJ1-4; D remains ambiguous. The sample comprised blood. The CDR3 DNA follows: TGTGCCAGCAGCCAGGAGGAAACCAATGAAAAACTGTTTTTT. Residues: CASSQEETNEKLFF. Complete variable domain (other parts from reference TRBV11-1 and TRBJ1-4): EAEVAQSPRYKITEKSQAVAFWCDPISGHATLYWYRQILGQGPELLVQFQDESVVDDSQLPKDRFSAERLKGVDSTLKIQPAELGDSAMYLCASSQEETNEKLFFGSGTQLSVL.